This record covers a single T cell receptor beta chain. Its specificity is unknown. The junction departs from germline at one end; a sequencing error may be responsible. The data were produced by immunoSEQ multiplex PCR, yet TCRdb's version contains in-frame clones alone and is incomplete. This table has about 32,000 clones, about 91% appearing once. Germline V lookup: CDR1 SEHNR, CDR2 FQNEAQ (reference sequence). The CDR3 extends over 12 amino acids. Repertoires were sampled repeatedly during chemoradiotherapy. This specimen comes from a study of chemoradiotherapy in HPV16-positive cancers. Regarding the study as a whole: Candidate HPV-specific clones and E7-related TCR motifs grew in tumor during treatment. For HPV16-positive patients, expanding HPV-responsive T cells associated with longer recurrence-free survival. Functional assays defining HPV-specific T cells used only two HPV16-positive patients.

Here the sequenced sample was blood, taken from a patient who underwent chemoradiotherapy. This TCR came from a human donor with HPV-associated anogenital cancer. This rearrangement joins TRBV7-9 to TRBJ2-7; D might be TRBD2 (6 bases). CDR3 DNA sequence: TGTGCCAGCAGCATATCTTTAGGAGGGACGGTCTTC. Translating it yields CASSISLGGTVF.